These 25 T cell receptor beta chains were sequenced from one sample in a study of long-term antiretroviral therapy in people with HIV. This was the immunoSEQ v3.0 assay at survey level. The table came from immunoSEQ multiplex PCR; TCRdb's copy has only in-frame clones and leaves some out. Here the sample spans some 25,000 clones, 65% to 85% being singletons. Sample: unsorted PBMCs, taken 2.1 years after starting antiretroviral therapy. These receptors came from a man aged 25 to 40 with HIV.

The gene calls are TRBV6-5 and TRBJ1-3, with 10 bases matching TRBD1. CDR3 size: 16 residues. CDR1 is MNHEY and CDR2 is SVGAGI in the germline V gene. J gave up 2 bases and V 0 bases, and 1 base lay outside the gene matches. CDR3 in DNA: TGTGCCAGCAGTTACTCCGGGACAGGGGCTGGAAACACCATATATTTT. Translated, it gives CASSYSGTGAGNTIYF.

The CDR3: CASNAGRNEQFF. For the CDR3, the DNA is TGTGCCAGCAACGCCGGGAGGAATGAGCAGTTCTTC. The chain uses TRBV2 and TRBJ2-1; 7 bases align to TRBD2. Germline CDR1 reads SNHLY; CDR2 reads FYNNEI. Germline trimming cut 7 bases from V and 7 bases from J; bases unmatched to any gene: 4. This CDR3 comprises 12 residues.

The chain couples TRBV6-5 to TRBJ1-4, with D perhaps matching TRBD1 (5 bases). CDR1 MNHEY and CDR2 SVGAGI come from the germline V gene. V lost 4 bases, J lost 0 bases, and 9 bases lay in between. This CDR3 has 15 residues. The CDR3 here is CASSSRVATNEKLFF. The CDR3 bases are TGTGCCAGCAGTTCCAGGGTCGCAACTAATGAAAAACTGTTTTTT.

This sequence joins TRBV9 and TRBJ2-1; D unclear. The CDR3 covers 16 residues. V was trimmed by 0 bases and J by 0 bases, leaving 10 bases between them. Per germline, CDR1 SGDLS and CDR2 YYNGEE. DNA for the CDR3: TGTGCCAGCAGCGTAGGCGGCAGCCGCTCCTACAATGAGCAGTTCTTC. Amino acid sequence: CASSVGGSRSYNEQFF.

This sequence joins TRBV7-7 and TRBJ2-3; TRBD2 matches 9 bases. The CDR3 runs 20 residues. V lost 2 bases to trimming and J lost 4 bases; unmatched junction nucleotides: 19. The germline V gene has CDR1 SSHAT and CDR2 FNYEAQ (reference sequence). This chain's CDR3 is CASSLSPDGRRGGKADTQYF. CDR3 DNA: TGTGCCAGCAGCTTATCTCCCGATGGACGGCGGGGGGGCAAGGCAGATACGCAGTATTTT.

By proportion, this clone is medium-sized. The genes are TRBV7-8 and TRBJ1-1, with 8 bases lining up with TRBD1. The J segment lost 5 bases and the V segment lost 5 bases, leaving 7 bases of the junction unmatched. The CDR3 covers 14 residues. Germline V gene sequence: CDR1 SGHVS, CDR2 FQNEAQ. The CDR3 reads CASSVQGERTEAFF. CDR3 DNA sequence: TGTGCCAGCAGCGTACAGGGGGAACGAACTGAAGCTTTCTTT.

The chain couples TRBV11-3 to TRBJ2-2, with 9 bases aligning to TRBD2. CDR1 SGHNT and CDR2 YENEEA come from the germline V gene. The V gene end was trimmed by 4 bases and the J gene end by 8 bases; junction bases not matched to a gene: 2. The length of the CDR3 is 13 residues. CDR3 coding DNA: TGTGCCAGCAGCTCCGGACTAGCGGGGGAGCTGTTTTTT. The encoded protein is CASSSGLAGELFF.

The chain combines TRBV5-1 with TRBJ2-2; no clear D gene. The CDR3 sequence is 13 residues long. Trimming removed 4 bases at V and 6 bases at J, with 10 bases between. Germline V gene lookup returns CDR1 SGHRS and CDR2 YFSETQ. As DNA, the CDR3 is TGCGCCAGCAGCCTTTTCTCGTCCGGGGAGCTGTTTTTT. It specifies CASSLFSSGELFF.

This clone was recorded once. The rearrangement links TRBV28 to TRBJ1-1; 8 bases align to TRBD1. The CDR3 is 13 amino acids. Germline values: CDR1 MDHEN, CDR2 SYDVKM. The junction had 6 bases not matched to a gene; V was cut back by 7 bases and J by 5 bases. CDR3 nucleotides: TGTGCCAGCAAGACAGGGGATGGAACTGAAGCTTTCTTT. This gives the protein CASKTGDGTEAFF. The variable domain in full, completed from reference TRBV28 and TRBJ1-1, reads DVKVTQSSRYLVKRTGEKVFLECVQDMDHENMFWYRQDPGLGLRLIYFSYDVKMKEKGDIPEGYSVSREKKERFSLILESASTNQTSMYLCASKTGDGTEAFFGQGTRLTVV.

CDR3 sequence reads: CASSSRREQYF. CDR3 nucleotide sequence: TGTGCCAGCAGTTCCCGTAGGGAGCAGTACTTC. The chain combines TRBV6-6 with TRBJ2-7; D not certain. Germline V gene sequence: CDR1 MNHNY, CDR2 SVGAGI (reference sequence). This CDR3 is built from 11 residues. The V end lost 4 bases, the J end lost 7 bases, and 8 bases lay between the germline ends.

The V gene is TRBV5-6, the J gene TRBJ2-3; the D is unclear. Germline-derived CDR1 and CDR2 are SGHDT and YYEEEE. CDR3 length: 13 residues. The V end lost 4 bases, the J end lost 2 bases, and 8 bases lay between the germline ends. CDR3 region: CASSRPITDTQYF. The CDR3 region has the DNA TGTGCCAGCAGCCGACCGATCACAGATACGCAGTATTTT.

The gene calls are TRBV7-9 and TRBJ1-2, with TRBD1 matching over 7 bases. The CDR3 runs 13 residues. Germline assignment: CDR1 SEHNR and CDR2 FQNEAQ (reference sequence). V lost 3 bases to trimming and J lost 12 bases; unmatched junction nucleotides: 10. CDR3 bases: TGTGCCAGCAGCTTCCGGGACAGTCTTTCGAACACCTTC. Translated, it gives CASSFRDSLSNTF.

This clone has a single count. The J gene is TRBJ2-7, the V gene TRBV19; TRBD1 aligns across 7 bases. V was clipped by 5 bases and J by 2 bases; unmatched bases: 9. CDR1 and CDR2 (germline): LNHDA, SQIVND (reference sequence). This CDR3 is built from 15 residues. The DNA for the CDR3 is TGTGCCAGTAGTTTGTCCTGGGGACAGACCTACGAGCAGTACTTC. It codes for CASSLSWGQTYEQYF.

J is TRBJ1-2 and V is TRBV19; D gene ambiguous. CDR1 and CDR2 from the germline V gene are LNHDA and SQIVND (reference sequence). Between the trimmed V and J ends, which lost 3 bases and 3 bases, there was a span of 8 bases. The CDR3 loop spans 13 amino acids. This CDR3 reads CASSIEGYYGYTF. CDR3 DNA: TGTGCCAGTAGTATCGAAGGGTACTATGGCTACACCTTC.

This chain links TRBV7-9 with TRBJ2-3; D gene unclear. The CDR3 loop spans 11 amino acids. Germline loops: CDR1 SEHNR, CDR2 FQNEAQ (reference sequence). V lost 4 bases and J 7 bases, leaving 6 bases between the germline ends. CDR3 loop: CASSSDHTQYF. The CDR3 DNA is TGTGCCAGCAGCTCCGATCATACGCAGTATTTT.

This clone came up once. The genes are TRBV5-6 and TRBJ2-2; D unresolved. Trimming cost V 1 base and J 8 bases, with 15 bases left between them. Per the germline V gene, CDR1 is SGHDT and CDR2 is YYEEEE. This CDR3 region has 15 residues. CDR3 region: CASSLTAAVRGELFF. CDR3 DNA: TGTGCCAGCAGCTTGACGGCGGCCGTCCGGGGGGAGCTGTTTTTT.

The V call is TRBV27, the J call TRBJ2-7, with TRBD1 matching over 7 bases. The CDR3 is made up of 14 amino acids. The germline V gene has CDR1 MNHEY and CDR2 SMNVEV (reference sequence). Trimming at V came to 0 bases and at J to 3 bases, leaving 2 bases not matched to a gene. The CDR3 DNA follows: TGTGCCAGCAGTTTATCCGGGACAGACTACGAGCAGTACTTC. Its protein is CASSLSGTDYEQYF.

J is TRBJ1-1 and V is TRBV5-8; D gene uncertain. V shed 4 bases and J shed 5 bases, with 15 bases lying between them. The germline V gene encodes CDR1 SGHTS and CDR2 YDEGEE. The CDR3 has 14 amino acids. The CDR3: CASSGLRGRTEAFF. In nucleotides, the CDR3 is TGTGCCAGCAGCGGCCTCCGGGGAAGAACTGAAGCTTTCTTT. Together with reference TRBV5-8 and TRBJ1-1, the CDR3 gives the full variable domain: EAGVTQSPTHLIKTRGQQATLRCSPISGHTSVYWYQQALGLGLQFLLWYDEGEERNRGNFPPRFSGRQFPNYSSELNVNALELEDSALYLCASSGLRGRTEAFFGQGTRLTVV.

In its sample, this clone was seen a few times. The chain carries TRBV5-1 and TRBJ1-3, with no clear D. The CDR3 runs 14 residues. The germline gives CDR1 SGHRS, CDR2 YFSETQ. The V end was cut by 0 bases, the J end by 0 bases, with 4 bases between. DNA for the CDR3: TGCGCCAGCAGCTTGGAGAGCTCTGGAAACACCATATATTTT. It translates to CASSLESSGNTIYF.

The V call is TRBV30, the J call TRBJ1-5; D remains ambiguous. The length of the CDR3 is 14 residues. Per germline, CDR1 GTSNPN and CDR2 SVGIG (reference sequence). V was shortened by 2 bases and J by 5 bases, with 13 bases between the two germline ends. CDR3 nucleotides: TGTGCCTGGAGTAAGGAGGGTAGGGATCAGCCCCAGCATTTT. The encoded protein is CAWSKEGRDQPQHF.

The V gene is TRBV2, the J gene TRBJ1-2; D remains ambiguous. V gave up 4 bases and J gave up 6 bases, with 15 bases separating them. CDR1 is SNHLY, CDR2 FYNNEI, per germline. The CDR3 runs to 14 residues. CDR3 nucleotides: TGTGCCAGCAGTGCGTGGCAAGGGCTAGATGGCTACACCTTC. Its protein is CASSAWQGLDGYTF.

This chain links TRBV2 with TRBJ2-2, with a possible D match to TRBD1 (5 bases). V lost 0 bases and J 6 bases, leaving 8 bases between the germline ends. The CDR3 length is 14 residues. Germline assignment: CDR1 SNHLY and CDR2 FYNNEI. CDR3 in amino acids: CASSEALGAGELFF. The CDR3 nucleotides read TGTGCCAGCAGTGAAGCGCTAGGGGCCGGGGAGCTGTTTTTT.

The CDR3 DNA is TGTGCCAGCAGGACAGGGCCAGAGCCCCAGCATTTT. This codes for CASRTGPEPQHF. The genes are TRBV27 and TRBJ1-5; 7 bases are shared with TRBD1. The CDR3 length is 12 residues. Losses at the gene ends were 6 bases for V and 8 bases for J; bases not matched to a gene: 4. The germline CDR1 and CDR2 sequences are MNHEY and SMNVEV (reference sequence).

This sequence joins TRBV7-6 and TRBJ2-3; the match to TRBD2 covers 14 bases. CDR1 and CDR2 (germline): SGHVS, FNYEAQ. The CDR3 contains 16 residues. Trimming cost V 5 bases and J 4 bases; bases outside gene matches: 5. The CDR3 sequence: CASSPSGLAGADTQYF. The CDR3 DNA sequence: TGTGCCAGCAGCCCTTCGGGACTAGCGGGGGCAGATACGCAGTATTTT. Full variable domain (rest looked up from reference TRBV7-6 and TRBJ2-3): GAGVSQSPRYKVTKRGQDVALRCDPISGHVSLYWYRQALGQGPEFLTYFNYEAQQDKSGLPNDRFSAERPEGSISTLTIQRTEQRDSAMYRCASSPSGLAGADTQYFGPGTRLTVL.

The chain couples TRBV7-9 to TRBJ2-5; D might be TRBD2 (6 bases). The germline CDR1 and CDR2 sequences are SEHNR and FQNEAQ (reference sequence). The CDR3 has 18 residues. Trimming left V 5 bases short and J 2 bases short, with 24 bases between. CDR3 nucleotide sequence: TGTGCCAGCAGCCGCGACCGCACACCGGGACTGTATCAAGAGACCCAGTACTTC. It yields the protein CASSRDRTPGLYQETQYF.